This T cell receptor beta chain was observed in a study of blood T cell repertoires in COVID-19. Study details: The study drew acute and convalescent COVID-19 samples from the United States, Italy and Spain.

Per the authors' pipeline: Amplification with reference gene primers provided the estimates of nucleated cell counts. Measured with immunoSEQ multiplex PCR; TCRdb has only the in-frame clones, and not every one. That table furnishes V, J and clone size, whereas the DNA furnished D and trimming. This sample has around 240,000 clones, with around 80% found just once. V dropped 8 bases and J dropped 0 bases, with 14 bases sitting between them. Germline CDR1 LNHDA, CDR2 SQIVND (reference sequence). The CDR3 contains 15 residues. The TCR originated in an elderly woman with acute or convalescent COVID-19. The chain couples TRBV19 to TRBJ1-3; D not certain. Material: peripheral blood. The CDR3 region is CASGSGRVSGNTIYF. In DNA form, the CDR3 reads TGTGCCAGTGGGTCAGGCAGAGTCTCTGGAAACACCATATATTTT.